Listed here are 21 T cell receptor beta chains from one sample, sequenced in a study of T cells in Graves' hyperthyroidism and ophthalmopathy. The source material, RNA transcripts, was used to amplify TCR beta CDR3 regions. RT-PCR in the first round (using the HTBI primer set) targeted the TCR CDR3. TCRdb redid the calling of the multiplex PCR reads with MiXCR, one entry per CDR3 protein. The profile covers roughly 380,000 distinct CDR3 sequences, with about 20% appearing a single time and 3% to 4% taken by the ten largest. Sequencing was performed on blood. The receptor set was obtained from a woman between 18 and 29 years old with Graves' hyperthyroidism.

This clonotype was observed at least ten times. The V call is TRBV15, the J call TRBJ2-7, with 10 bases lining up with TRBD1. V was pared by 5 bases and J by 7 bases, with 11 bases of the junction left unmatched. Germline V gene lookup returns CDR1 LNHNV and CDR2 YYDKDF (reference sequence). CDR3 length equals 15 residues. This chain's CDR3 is CATSSRDRGSGEQYF. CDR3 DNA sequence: TGTGCCACCAGCTCAAGGGACAGGGGATCAGGAGAGCAGTACTTC.

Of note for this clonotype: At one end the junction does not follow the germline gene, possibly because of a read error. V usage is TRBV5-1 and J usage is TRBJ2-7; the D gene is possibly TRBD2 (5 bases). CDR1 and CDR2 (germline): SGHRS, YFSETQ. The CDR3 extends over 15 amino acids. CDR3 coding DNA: TGCGCCAGCAGCTTGGCTTTGGCAATCCCCTACGAGCGGTGCTTC. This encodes CASSLALAIPYERCF. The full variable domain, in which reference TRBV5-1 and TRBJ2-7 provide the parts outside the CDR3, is KAGVTQTPRYLIKTRGQQVTLSCSPISGHRSVSWYQQTPGQGLQFLFEYFSETQRNKGNFPGRFSGRQFSNSRSEMNVSTLELGDSALYLCASSLALAIPYERCFGPGTRLTVT.

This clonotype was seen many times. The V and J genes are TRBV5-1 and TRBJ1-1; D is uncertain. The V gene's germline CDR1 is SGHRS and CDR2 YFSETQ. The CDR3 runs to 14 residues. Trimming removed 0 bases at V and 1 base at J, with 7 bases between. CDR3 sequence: CASSLVRGNTEAFF. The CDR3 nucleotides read TGCGCCAGCAGCTTGGTAAGAGGGAACACTGAAGCTTTCTTT. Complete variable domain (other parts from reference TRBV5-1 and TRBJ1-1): KAGVTQTPRYLIKTRGQQVTLSCSPISGHRSVSWYQQTPGQGLQFLFEYFSETQRNKGNFPGRFSGRQFSNSRSEMNVSTLELGDSALYLCASSLVRGNTEAFFGQGTRLTVV.

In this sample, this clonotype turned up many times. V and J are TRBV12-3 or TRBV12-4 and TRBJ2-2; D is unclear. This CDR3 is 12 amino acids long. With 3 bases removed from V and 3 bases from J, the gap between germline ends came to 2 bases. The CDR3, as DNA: TGTGCCAGCAGTTTCTACACCGGGGAGCTGTTTTTT. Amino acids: CASSFYTGELFF.

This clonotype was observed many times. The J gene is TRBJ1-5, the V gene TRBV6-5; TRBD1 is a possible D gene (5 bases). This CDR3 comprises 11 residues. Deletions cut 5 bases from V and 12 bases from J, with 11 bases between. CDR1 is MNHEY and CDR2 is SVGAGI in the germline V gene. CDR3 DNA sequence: TGTGCCAGCAGTCCCTCGGGGCTCCAGCATTTT. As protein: CASSPSGLQHF.

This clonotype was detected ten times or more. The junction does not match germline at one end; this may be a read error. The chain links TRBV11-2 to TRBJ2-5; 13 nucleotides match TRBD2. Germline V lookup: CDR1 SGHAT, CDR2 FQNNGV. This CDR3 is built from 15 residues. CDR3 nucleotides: TGTGCCAGCAACTTACTAGCGGGGGGGCCAGAGACCCAGTACTTC. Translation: CASNLLAGGPETQYF.

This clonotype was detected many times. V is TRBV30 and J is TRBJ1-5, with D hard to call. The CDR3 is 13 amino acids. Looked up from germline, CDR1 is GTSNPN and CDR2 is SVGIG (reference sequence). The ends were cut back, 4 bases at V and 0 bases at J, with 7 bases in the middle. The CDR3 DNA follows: TGTGCCTGGAACCAGTATAGCAATCAGCCCCAGCATTTT. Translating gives CAWNQYSNQPQHF.

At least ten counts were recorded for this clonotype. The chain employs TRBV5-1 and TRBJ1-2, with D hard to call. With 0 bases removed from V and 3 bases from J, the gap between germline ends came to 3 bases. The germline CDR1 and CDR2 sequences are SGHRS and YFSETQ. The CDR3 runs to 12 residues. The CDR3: CASSLDDYGYTF. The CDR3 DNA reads TGCGCCAGCAGCTTGGATGACTATGGCTACACCTTC.

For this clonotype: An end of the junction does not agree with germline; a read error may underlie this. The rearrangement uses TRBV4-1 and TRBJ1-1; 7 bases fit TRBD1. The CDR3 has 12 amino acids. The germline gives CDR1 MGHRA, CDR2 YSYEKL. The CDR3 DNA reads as TGCGCCAGCAGCCAGGAACCGGGACAGAAGAAGTTT. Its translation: CASSQEPGQKKF.

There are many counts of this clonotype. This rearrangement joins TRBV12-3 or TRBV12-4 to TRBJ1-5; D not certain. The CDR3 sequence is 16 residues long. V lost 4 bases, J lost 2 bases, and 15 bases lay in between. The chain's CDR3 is CASSSILSRGNQPQHF. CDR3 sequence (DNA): TGTGCCAGCAGTTCGATCCTATCAAGGGGCAATCAGCCCCAGCATTTT.

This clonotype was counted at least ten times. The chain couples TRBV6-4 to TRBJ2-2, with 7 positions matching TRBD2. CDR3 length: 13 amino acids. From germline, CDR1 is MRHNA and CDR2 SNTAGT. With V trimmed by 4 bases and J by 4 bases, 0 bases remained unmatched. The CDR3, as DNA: TGTGCCAGCAGTGGGACTAGCACCGGGGAGCTGTTTTTT. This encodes CASSGTSTGELFF.

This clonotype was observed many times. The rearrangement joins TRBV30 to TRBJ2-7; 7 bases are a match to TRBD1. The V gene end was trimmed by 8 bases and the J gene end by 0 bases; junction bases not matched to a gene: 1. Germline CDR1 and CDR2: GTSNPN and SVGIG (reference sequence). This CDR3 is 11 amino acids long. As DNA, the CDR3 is TGTGCCGGACAGGACTCCTACGAGCAGTACTTC. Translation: CAGQDSYEQYF.

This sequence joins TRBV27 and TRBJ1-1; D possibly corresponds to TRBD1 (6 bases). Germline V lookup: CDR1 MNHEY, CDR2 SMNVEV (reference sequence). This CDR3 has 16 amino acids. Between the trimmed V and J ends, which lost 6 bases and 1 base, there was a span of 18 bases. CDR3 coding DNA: TGTGCCAGCAGAAAAGACATCCGCAGGGGGAACACTGAAGCTTTCTTT. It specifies CASRKDIRRGNTEAFF.

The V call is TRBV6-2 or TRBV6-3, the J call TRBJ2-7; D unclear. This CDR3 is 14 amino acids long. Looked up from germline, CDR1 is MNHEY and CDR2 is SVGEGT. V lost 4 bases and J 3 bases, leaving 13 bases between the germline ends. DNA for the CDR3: TGTGCCAGCAGTTTCCGGAGAGAAGGCTACGAGCAGTACTTC. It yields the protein CASSFRREGYEQYF.

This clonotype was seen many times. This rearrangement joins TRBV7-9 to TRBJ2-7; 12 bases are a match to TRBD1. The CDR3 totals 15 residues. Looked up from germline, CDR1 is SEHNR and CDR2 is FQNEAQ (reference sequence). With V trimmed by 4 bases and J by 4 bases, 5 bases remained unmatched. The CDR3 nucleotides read TGTGCCAGCAGCTCGCCGGGACAGGGGGCGTACGAGCAGTACTTC. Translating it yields CASSSPGQGAYEQYF.

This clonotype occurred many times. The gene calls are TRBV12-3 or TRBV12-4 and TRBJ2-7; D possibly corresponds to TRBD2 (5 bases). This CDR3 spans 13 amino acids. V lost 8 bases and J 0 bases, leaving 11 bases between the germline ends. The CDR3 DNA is TGTGCCAGCTTATCGGACTCCTCCTACGAGCAGTACTTC. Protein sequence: CASLSDSSYEQYF.

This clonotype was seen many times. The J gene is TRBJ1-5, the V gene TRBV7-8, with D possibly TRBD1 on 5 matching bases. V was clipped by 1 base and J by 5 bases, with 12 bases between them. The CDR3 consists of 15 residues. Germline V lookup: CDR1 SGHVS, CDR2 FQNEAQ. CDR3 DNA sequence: TGTGCCAGCAGCTTAGGCAGGGCGATAGATCAGCCCCAGCATTTT. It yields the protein CASSLGRAIDQPQHF.

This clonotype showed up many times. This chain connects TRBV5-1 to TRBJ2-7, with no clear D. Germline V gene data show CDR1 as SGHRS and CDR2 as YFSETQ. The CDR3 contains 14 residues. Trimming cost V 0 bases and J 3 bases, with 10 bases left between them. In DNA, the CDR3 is TGCGCCAGCAGCTTGGTGGTGGGCCACTACGAGCAGTACTTC. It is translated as CASSLVVGHYEQYF. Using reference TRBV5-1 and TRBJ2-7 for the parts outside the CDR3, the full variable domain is KAGVTQTPRYLIKTRGQQVTLSCSPISGHRSVSWYQQTPGQGLQFLFEYFSETQRNKGNFPGRFSGRQFSNSRSEMNVSTLELGDSALYLCASSLVVGHYEQYFGPGTRLTVT.

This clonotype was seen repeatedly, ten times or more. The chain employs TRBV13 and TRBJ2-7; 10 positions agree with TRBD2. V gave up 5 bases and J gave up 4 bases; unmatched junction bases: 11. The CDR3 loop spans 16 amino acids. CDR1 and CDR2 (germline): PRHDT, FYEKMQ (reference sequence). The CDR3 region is CASSLQERGGSYEQYF. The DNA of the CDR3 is TGTGCCAGCAGCCTCCAAGAGCGGGGGGGGTCTTACGAGCAGTACTTC.

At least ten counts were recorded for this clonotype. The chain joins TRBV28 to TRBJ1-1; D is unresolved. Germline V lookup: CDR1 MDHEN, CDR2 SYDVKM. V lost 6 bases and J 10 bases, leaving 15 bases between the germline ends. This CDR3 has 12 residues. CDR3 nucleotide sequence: TGTGCCAGCAGGCCTGGTGGGGAGACAGCTTTCTTT. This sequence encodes CASRPGGETAFF.

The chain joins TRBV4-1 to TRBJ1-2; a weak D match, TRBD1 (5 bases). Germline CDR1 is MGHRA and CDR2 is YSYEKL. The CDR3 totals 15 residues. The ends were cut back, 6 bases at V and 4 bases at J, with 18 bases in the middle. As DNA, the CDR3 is TGCGCCAGCAGGCCCCTGGGGGAAGCGGGCTATGGCTACACCTTC. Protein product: CASRPLGEAGYGYTF.